The rows below give T cell receptor beta chains drawn from one sample of a study of T cell repertoires in cytomegalovirus infection. TCRdb itself ran the reads through MiXCR, one entry per CDR3 protein. The sample lists 160,000 or so distinct CDR3 sequences, less than 25% occurring once. Sequencing used PBMCs. The receptor source for this set is a human donor in good health (CMV status not recorded). Some clones in this sample may be carry-over from other donors' samples. Each CDR3 is given with its conserved first and last residue. D genes are given only for firm matches. For some rows the clone size is stated as once, few or many, or as a class when expanded; others skip it.

j_gene: TRBJ1-3
d_gene: -
v_gene: TRBV5-1
abundance: few
CDR3nt: TGCGCCAGCCGCGACAGGGGAAACACCATATATTTT
CDR3aa: CASRDRGNTIYF

j_gene: TRBJ1-1
d_gene: -
v_gene: TRBV5-4
abundance: -
CDR3nt: TGTGCCAGCAGCTCCCCGGGGGACACTGAAGCTTTCTTT
CDR3aa: CASSSPGDTEAFF

j_gene: TRBJ1-1
d_gene: -
v_gene: TRBV29-1
abundance: -
CDR3nt: TGCAGCGTTGGCCTGGCGGTTAACACTGAAGCTTTCTTT
CDR3aa: CSVGLAVNTEAFF

j_gene: TRBJ1-5
d_gene: -
v_gene: TRBV27
abundance: -
CDR3nt: TGTGCCAGCAGTCCTGACAGATTCCTCGAGGGCAATCAGCCCCAGCATTTT
CDR3aa: CASSPDRFLEGNQPQHF

j_gene: TRBJ1-5
d_gene: TRBD1
v_gene: TRBV7-9
abundance: few
CDR3nt: TGTGCCAGCAGCTCCCAAAGGGGGCCCCGCGAAGGGCCCCAGCATTTT
CDR3aa: CASSSQRGPREGPQHF

j_gene: TRBJ1-1
d_gene: -
v_gene: TRBV15
abundance: -
CDR3nt: TGTGCCTCATCGACACGGAACACTGAAGCTTTCTTT
CDR3aa: CASSTRNTEAFF

j_gene: TRBJ1-4
d_gene: -
v_gene: TRBV20-1
abundance: few
CDR3nt: TGCAGTGCTAGAATGGGTTTATCTAATGAAAAACTGTTTTTT
CDR3aa: CSARMGLSNEKLFF

j_gene: TRBJ2-5
d_gene: -
v_gene: TRBV6-1
abundance: many
CDR3nt: TGTGCCAGCGGGAGAAGGGGAGCAGAGACCCAGTACTTC
CDR3aa: CASGRRGAETQYF

j_gene: TRBJ1-4
d_gene: -
v_gene: TRBV7-2
abundance: many
CDR3nt: TGTGCCAGCAGCTTAGCAGTTCGGGACTTTGAAAAACTGTTTTTT
CDR3aa: CASSLAVRDFEKLFF

j_gene: TRBJ2-7
d_gene: -
v_gene: TRBV3-1
abundance: few
CDR3nt: TGTGCCAGCAGCCAAGGACAGGGAGGTTCCTACGAGCAGTACTTC
CDR3aa: CASSQGQGGSYEQYF

j_gene: TRBJ2-1
d_gene: -
v_gene: TRBV7-9
abundance: few
CDR3nt: TGTGCCAGCAGCCCAGGTCTGACGGGAAGGGCAATTGGGGAGCAGTTCTTC
CDR3aa: CASSPGLTGRAIGEQFF

j_gene: TRBJ2-1
d_gene: -
v_gene: TRBV20-1
abundance: -
CDR3nt: TGCAGTGCTGCCTCGGGGATGGGATCCTACAATGAGCAGTTCTTC
CDR3aa: CSAASGMGSYNEQFF

j_gene: TRBJ2-7
d_gene: TRBD2
v_gene: TRBV7-8
abundance: few
CDR3nt: TGTGCCAGCAGCTCCCGGCTAGCGGGAGGCTACGAGCAGTACTTC
CDR3aa: CASSSRLAGGYEQYF

j_gene: TRBJ2-3
d_gene: TRBD2
v_gene: TRBV28
abundance: few
CDR3nt: TGTGCCAGCAGTTTTGAGCGGGGGGGCTTAGATACGCAGTATTTT
CDR3aa: CASSFERGGLDTQYF

j_gene: TRBJ2-2
d_gene: -
v_gene: TRBV30
abundance: few
CDR3nt: TGTGCCTGGAGTGTGTCCCTCAGCACCGGGGAGCTGTTTTTT
CDR3aa: CAWSVSLSTGELFF

j_gene: TRBJ2-2
d_gene: TRBD2
v_gene: TRBV28
abundance: -
CDR3nt: TGTGCCAGCAGTTTCGATCTCGGGGGGGATGGGTCGAACACCGGGGAGCTGTTTTTT
CDR3aa: CASSFDLGGDGSNTGELFF

j_gene: TRBJ1-6
d_gene: TRBD1
v_gene: TRBV30
abundance: -
CDR3nt: TGTGCCTGGAACCCCCTCAGCAGGGGGGGTTCACCCCTCCACTTT
CDR3aa: CAWNPLSRGGSPLHF

j_gene: TRBJ2-7
d_gene: -
v_gene: TRBV28
abundance: few
CDR3nt: TGTGCCAGCATAAACAGGGGGGGCGAGCAGTACTTC
CDR3aa: CASINRGGEQYF

j_gene: TRBJ2-7
d_gene: TRBD1
v_gene: TRBV7-2
abundance: medium-sized
CDR3nt: TGTGCCAGCAGCCCGATATTGGGACAGGGAGATCACGAGCAGTACTTC
CDR3aa: CASSPILGQGDHEQYF

j_gene: TRBJ2-6
d_gene: -
v_gene: TRBV7-9
abundance: -
CDR3nt: TGTGCCAGCAGCCCCACGATACAGGGCTCTGGGGCCAACGTCCTGACTTTC
CDR3aa: CASSPTIQGSGANVLTF

j_gene: TRBJ1-5
d_gene: -
v_gene: TRBV18
abundance: few
CDR3nt: TGTGCCAGCTCACCGCAGGAGGGCAATCAGCCCCAGCATTTT
CDR3aa: CASSPQEGNQPQHF

j_gene: TRBJ1-1
d_gene: -
v_gene: TRBV28
abundance: -
CDR3nt: TGTGCCAGCAGTTTTGGGAGCCCAATGAACACTGAAGCTTTCTTT
CDR3aa: CASSFGSPMNTEAFF

j_gene: TRBJ1-2
d_gene: -
v_gene: TRBV6-2/TRBV6-3
abundance: few
CDR3nt: TGTGCCAGCAGTCGCGCAGGGAGCTATGGCTACACCTTC
CDR3aa: CASSRAGSYGYTF

j_gene: TRBJ2-3
d_gene: TRBD2
v_gene: TRBV18
abundance: -
CDR3nt: TGTGCCAGCTCACCGGGGAGGGGTGGAGATACGCAGTATTTT
CDR3aa: CASSPGRGGDTQYF

j_gene: TRBJ2-7
d_gene: TRBD1
v_gene: TRBV28
abundance: few
CDR3nt: TGTGCCAGCAGTTTATGGGACAATGAGGGGGCTCACTTC
CDR3aa: CASSLWDNEGAHF

j_gene: TRBJ2-1
d_gene: TRBD2
v_gene: TRBV7-3
abundance: many
CDR3nt: TGTGCCAGCAGCTTAGGTAGCGGGGGAAACAATGAGCAGTTCTTC
CDR3aa: CASSLGSGGNNEQFF

j_gene: TRBJ2-7
d_gene: -
v_gene: TRBV7-2
abundance: many
CDR3nt: TGTGCCAGCAGCGCAGACCATGAGTGGACTTACGAGCAGTACTTC
CDR3aa: CASSADHEWTYEQYF

j_gene: TRBJ1-1
d_gene: -
v_gene: TRBV5-1
abundance: few
CDR3nt: TGCGCCAGCAGACAATGGGCCGGGGCGAACACTGAAGCTTTCTTT
CDR3aa: CASRQWAGANTEAFF

j_gene: TRBJ1-1
d_gene: TRBD1
v_gene: TRBV7-2
abundance: -
CDR3nt: TGTGCCAGCAGCACCCGACAGGGAGGCACTGAAGCTTTCTTT
CDR3aa: CASSTRQGGTEAFF

j_gene: TRBJ2-4
d_gene: -
v_gene: TRBV7-4
abundance: -
CDR3nt: TGTGCCAGCAGCTTAGACGGGGTATCATTAGCCAAAAACATTCAGTACTTC
CDR3aa: CASSLDGVSLAKNIQYF

j_gene: TRBJ1-5
d_gene: -
v_gene: TRBV7-8
abundance: many
CDR3nt: TGTGCCAGCAGCTTAGGGGTGGGGGAGGGTCAGCCCCAGCATTTT
CDR3aa: CASSLGVGEGQPQHF

j_gene: TRBJ2-3
d_gene: -
v_gene: TRBV10-3
abundance: -
CDR3nt: TGTGCCATCAGTTCGGGGGAGTCTAGCACAGATACGCAGTATTTT
CDR3aa: CAISSGESSTDTQYF

j_gene: TRBJ1-1
d_gene: TRBD1
v_gene: TRBV14
abundance: once
CDR3nt: TGTGCCAGCAGCCAAGGACAGGGCGCTGAAGCTTTCTTT
CDR3aa: CASSQGQGAEAFF

j_gene: TRBJ1-5
d_gene: -
v_gene: TRBV25-1
abundance: few
CDR3nt: TGTGCCAGCAGTGAATCAAACTGGCGACAGCCCCAGCATTTT
CDR3aa: CASSESNWRQPQHF

j_gene: TRBJ1-1
d_gene: -
v_gene: TRBV20-1
abundance: few
CDR3nt: TGCAGTGCTAGATCCGACAGAAGTGAAGCTTTCTTT
CDR3aa: CSARSDRSEAFF

j_gene: TRBJ2-7
d_gene: -
v_gene: TRBV2
abundance: many
CDR3nt: TGTGCCAGCAGTGATGTTAAATCCCTGTCAACCTACGAGCAGTACTTC
CDR3aa: CASSDVKSLSTYEQYF

j_gene: TRBJ1-4
d_gene: -
v_gene: TRBV4-2
abundance: -
CDR3nt: TGTGCCAGCAGCCAAGATGGGAGCAATGAAAAACTGTTTTTT
CDR3aa: CASSQDGSNEKLFF

j_gene: TRBJ2-1
d_gene: TRBD2
v_gene: TRBV7-8
abundance: many
CDR3nt: TGTGCCAGCAGCTCGGAAGTAGCGGGAGGGCCGGGGCAGTTCTTC
CDR3aa: CASSSEVAGGPGQFF

j_gene: TRBJ2-3
d_gene: TRBD1
v_gene: TRBV23-1
abundance: -
CDR3nt: TGCGCCAGCAGTCAAGGATCAGGGGGCGAAGATACGCAGTATTTT
CDR3aa: CASSQGSGGEDTQYF

j_gene: TRBJ2-1
d_gene: -
v_gene: TRBV6-2/TRBV6-3
abundance: -
CDR3nt: TGTGCCAGCAGTTACTGGTCGGACAAGATCGACAATGAGCAGTTCTTC
CDR3aa: CASSYWSDKIDNEQFF

j_gene: TRBJ1-4
d_gene: TRBD1
v_gene: TRBV7-2
abundance: many
CDR3nt: TGTGCCAGCAGCCTGCGACAGGGGGGTCATGAAAAACTGTTTTTT
CDR3aa: CASSLRQGGHEKLFF

j_gene: TRBJ2-4
d_gene: TRBD2
v_gene: TRBV5-6
abundance: many
CDR3nt: TGTGCCAGCAGCGGTAGCGGGAGCAGCGTACGAAACATTCAGTACTTC
CDR3aa: CASSGSGSSVRNIQYF

j_gene: TRBJ1-1
d_gene: -
v_gene: TRBV7-3
abundance: few
CDR3nt: TGTGCCAGCAGCTCCGACCCAGGGGCTGAAGCTTTCTTT
CDR3aa: CASSSDPGAEAFF

j_gene: TRBJ2-2
d_gene: TRBD2
v_gene: TRBV11-2
abundance: -
CDR3nt: TGTGCCAGCAGCCAACCTAGCGGGAGAATGACCGGGGAGCTGTTTTTT
CDR3aa: CASSQPSGRMTGELFF

j_gene: TRBJ2-5
d_gene: -
v_gene: TRBV28
abundance: -
CDR3nt: TGTGCCAGCAGCTTCCTGAGGGGGACCCAAGAGACCCAGTACTTC
CDR3aa: CASSFLRGTQETQYF

j_gene: TRBJ1-6
d_gene: -
v_gene: TRBV7-2
abundance: many
CDR3nt: TGTGCCAGCAGCCCGTTTGCACCCCTCCACTTT
CDR3aa: CASSPFAPLHF

j_gene: TRBJ2-1
d_gene: TRBD2
v_gene: TRBV12-3/TRBV12-4
abundance: many
CDR3nt: TGTGCCAGCAGTCCAGGACTAGCGGGAGCTGAGCAGTTCTTC
CDR3aa: CASSPGLAGAEQFF